This is a list of T cell receptor beta chains from one sample in a study of CD8+CD57+ T cells in acquired aplastic anemia. TCRdb re-called the reads with MiXCR, one entry per CDR3 protein. The table has about 140,000 distinct CDR3 sequences, about 40% seen once. Sequenced: sorted CD4+, CD8+, or CD8+CD57+ T cells (not recorded which) from PBMCs. All receptors derive from a human donor in good health, serving as a control. The CDR3 runs from the conserved cysteine through the conserved F or W. Fields, in order: J gene, D gene, V gene, clone size, CDR3 DNA, CDR3 protein. A D gene is named only where the DNA matches it firmly. A clone size is listed for some rows: how often the clone was seen (once, few, many), or a class if it is expanded.

TRBJ2-1 . TRBV10-3 many TGTGCCATCAGGGAGGACAATGAGCAGTTCTTC CAIREDNEQFF
TRBJ1-2 . TRBV30 few TGTGCCTCGTACGGCGGAAACTATGGCTACACCTTC CASYGGNYGYTF
TRBJ2-7 TRBD1 TRBV27 many TGTGCCAGCAGTTTTAGGGACAGGGGCGACGAGCAGTACTTC CASSFRDRGDEQYF
TRBJ2-7 . TRBV24-1 . TGTGCTACCAGTGTTCCGGGGGCGGTAGGAAATGAGCAGTACTTC CATSVPGAVGNEQYF
TRBJ2-7 . TRBV6-5 few TGTGCCAGCAGTTACAACAGCTACGAGCAGTACTTC CASSYNSYEQYF
TRBJ2-3 TRBD1 TRBV25-1 few TGTGCCAGCAGTGAATGGGGGACAGGACAAGGAGATACGCAGTATTTT CASSEWGTGQGDTQYF
TRBJ2-1 TRBD1 TRBV7-9 . TGTGGTCGGACAGGGTCCTACAATGAGCAGTTCTTC CGRTGSYNEQFF
TRBJ2-7 TRBD2 TRBV4-2 . TGTGCCAGTAACCAAGGACTAGAACACGAGCAGTACTTC CASNQGLEHEQYF
TRBJ1-1 . TRBV29-1 once TGCAGCGTAGTAAACGGTGTACAGAACACTGAAGCTTTCTTT CSVVNGVQNTEAFF
TRBJ1-4 . TRBV5-5 . TGTGCCAGCAGCTTGGGAGGGGGAAGGGAAAAACTGTTTTTT CASSLGGGREKLFF
TRBJ1-5 . TRBV19 . TGTGCCAGTAGTTCCGGGACATCTAATCAGCCCCAGCATTTT CASSSGTSNQPQHF
TRBJ2-3 TRBD2 TRBV5-6 . TGTGCCAGCAGCTTAGGACTAGCCTCCCGAGATACGCAGTATTTT CASSLGLASRDTQYF
TRBJ1-2 . TRBV5-1 . TGCGCCAGCAGCACCGGACGGCCAGCTAACTATGGCTACACCTTC CASSTGRPANYGYTF
TRBJ2-7 TRBD1 TRBV19 many TGTGCCAGTAGGATGACAGGGGGTCGCTCCTACGAGCAGTACTTC CASRMTGGRSYEQYF
TRBJ1-4 TRBD1 TRBV19 many TGTGCCAGTAGGCCCGGGACAGGCCGTGAAAAACTGTTTTTT CASRPGTGREKLFF
TRBJ2-7 . TRBV10-3 . TGTGCCATCAGTGTGGAACAGGGCGGGTCCTACGAGCAGTACTTC CAISVEQGGSYEQYF
TRBJ2-5 . TRBV5-1 few TGCGCCAGCAGCGGGGCTGGGGGCGGCCAAGAGACCCAGTACTTC CASSGAGGGQETQYF
TRBJ2-1 TRBD2 TRBV20-1 . TGCAGTGCTAGAGGCCAGCGGGAGTACAATGAGCAGTTCTTC CSARGQREYNEQFF
TRBJ1-4 . TRBV5-1 . TGCGCCAGTAGTAGGGGACCAACTAATGAAAAACTGTTTTTT CASSRGPTNEKLFF
TRBJ2-1 . TRBV30 few TGTGCCTGGAGTACTGGGGGGTACAATGAGCAGTTCTTC CAWSTGGYNEQFF
TRBJ1-1 . TRBV10-3 . TGTGCCACTTTAAGAAAGGGGCCCGGTGGCACTGAAGCTTTCTTT CATLRKGPGGTEAFF
TRBJ2-1 TRBD2 TRBV29-1 . TGCAGCGGGGGAGGGCCTAGTGAGCAGTTCTTC CSGGGPSEQFF
TRBJ1-4 . TRBV20-1 . TGCAGTGCTAGAGATTTGGATGAAAAACTGTTTTTT CSARDLDEKLFF